This T cell receptor (beta chain) emerged from a study of blood T cell repertoires in COVID-19. Generated by immunoSEQ multiplex PCR, the TCRdb table keeps only in-frame clones and is missing some. The table includes about 35,000 clones, roughly four fifths detected once. CDR3 length equals 13 residues. The V and J ends lost 3 bases and 3 bases respectively, with 10 bases between them. Germline-derived CDR1 and CDR2 are SGHDT and YYEEEE. The sequence was collected from a man at least 80 years old with active or convalescent COVID-19. The J gene is TRBJ2-7, the V gene TRBV5-6; weak D call: TRBD1 (6 bases). The sample consisted of peripheral blood. The CDR3 DNA reads TGTGCCAGCAGCTCGGACAGACACTACGAGCAGTACTTC. Translating it yields CASSSDRHYEQYF.